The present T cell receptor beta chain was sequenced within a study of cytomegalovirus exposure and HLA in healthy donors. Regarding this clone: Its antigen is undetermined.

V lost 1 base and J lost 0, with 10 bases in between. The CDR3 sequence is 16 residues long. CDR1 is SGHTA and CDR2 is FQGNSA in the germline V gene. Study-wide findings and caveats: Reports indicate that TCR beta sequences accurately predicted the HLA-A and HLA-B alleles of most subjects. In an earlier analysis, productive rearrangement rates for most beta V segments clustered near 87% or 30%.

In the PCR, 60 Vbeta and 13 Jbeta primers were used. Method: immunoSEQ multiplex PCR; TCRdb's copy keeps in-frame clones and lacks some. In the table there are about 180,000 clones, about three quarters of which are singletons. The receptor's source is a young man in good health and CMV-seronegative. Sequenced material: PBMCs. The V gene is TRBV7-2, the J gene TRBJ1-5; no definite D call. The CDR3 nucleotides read TGTGCCAGCAGCTTAGTGTCACATGATAGCAATCAGCCCCAGCATTTT. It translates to CASSLVSHDSNQPQHF.